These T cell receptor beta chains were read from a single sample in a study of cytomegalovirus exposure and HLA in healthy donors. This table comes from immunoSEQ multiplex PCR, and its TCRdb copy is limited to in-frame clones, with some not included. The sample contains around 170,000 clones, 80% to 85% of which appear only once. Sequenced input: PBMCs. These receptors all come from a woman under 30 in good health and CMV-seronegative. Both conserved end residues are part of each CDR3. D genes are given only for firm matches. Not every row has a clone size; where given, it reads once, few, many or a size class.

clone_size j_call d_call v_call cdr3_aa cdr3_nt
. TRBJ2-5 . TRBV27 CASSSGGGETQYF TGTGCCAGCAGTTCCGGCGGTGGGGAGACCCAGTACTTC
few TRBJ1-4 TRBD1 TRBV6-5 CASSSTGPLNEKLFF TGTGCCAGCAGTTCGACAGGGCCCCTGAATGAAAAACTGTTTTTT
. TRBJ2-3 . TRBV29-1 CSFPIDSSADTQYF TGCAGCTTTCCAATCGACTCGAGCGCAGATACGCAGTATTTT
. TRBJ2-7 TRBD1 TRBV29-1 CSVEVTGGPYEQYF TGCAGCGTTGAAGTGACAGGGGGCCCGTACGAGCAGTACTTC
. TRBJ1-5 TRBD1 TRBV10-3 CAISESPQGDSNQPQHF TGTGCCATCAGTGAGTCCCCACAGGGGGATAGCAATCAGCCCCAGCATTTT
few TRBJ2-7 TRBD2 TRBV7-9 CASSVSGRAHEQYF TGTGCCAGCAGCGTCTCAGGGAGGGCCCACGAGCAGTACTTC
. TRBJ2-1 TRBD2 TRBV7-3 CASSSRTSETEQFF TGTGCCAGCAGCTCGAGGACTAGCGAGACTGAGCAGTTCTTC
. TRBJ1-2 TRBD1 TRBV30 CAWDRGADYYGYTF TGTGCCTGGGACAGGGGAGCCGATTACTATGGCTACACCTTC
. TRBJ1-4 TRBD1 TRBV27 CASSLQGRGEKLFF TGTGCCAGCTCCTTACAGGGGCGGGGTGAAAAACTGTTTTTT
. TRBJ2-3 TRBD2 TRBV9 CASSVGGGRTDTQYF TGTGCCAGCAGCGTAGGCGGCGGGAGGACAGATACGCAGTATTTT
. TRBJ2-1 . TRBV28 CASSLYNEQFF TGTGCCAGCAGTCTCTACAATGAGCAGTTCTTC
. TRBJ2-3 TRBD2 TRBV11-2 CASSLSAGGLTDTQYF TGTGCCAGCAGCTTATCAGCGGGGGGATTAACAGATACGCAGTATTTT
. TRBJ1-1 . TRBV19 CASSSQGLSNTEAFF TGTGCCAGTAGTTCCCAAGGACTTTCGAACACTGAAGCTTTCTTT
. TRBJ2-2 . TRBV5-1 CASSLGDSYAGELFF TGCGCCAGCAGCTTGGGTGACAGTTACGCCGGGGAGCTGTTTTTT
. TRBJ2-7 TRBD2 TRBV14 CASSQGAGGPRAYEQYF TGTGCCAGCAGCCAAGGAGCGGGAGGGCCAAGGGCCTACGAGCAGTACTTC
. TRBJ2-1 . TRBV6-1 CASSDANPGEQFF TGTGCCAGCAGTGACGCCAACCCGGGGGAGCAGTTCTTC
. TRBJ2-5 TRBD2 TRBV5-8 CASSFWREVTQYF TGTGCCAGCAGCTTCTGGCGGGAGGTGACCCAGTACTTC
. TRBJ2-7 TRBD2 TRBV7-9 CASSQRGLAGGTEQYF TGTGCCAGCAGCCAAAGAGGACTAGCGGGAGGAACCGAGCAGTACTTC
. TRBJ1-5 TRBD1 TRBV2 CASSDRGDDQPQHF TGTGCCAGCAGCGACAGGGGAGACGACCAGCCCCAGCATTTT
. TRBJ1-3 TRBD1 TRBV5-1 CASSFGTDSGNTIYF TGCGCCAGCAGTTTTGGGACAGACTCTGGAAACACCATATATTTT
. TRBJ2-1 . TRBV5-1 CASSLLPGYYNEQFF TGCGCCAGCAGCTTGCTTCCGGGATATTACAATGAGCAGTTCTTC
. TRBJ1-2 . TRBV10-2 CASSESGRAYGYTF TGCGCCAGCAGTGAGTCGGGGAGAGCTTATGGCTACACCTTC
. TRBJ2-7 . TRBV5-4 CASSLDRYEQYF TGTGCCAGCAGCTTGGACAGATACGAGCAGTACTTC
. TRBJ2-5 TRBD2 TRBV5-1 CASSPIAGGKTQYF TGCGCCAGCAGCCCCATAGCGGGAGGAAAGACCCAGTACTTC
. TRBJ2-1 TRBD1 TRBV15 CATSGRTGGPYNEQFF TGTGCCACCAGCGGAAGGACAGGGGGCCCCTACAATGAGCAGTTCTTC
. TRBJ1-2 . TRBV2 CASSPDSYGYTF TGTGCCAGCAGCCCGGACAGCTATGGCTACACCTTC
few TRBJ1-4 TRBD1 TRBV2 CASSEEGQGKTNEKLFF TGTGCCAGCAGTGAGGAAGGACAGGGGAAGACTAATGAAAAACTGTTTTTT
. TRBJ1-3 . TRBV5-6 CASSLGPTLSGNTIYF TGTGCCAGCAGCTTGGGCCCGACATTATCTGGAAACACCATATATTTT
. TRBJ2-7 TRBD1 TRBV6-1 CASSEPGQGLYEQYF TGTGCCAGCAGTGAACCGGGACAGGGGCTATACGAGCAGTACTTC
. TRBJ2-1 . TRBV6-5 CASSAKSVYNEQFF TGTGCCAGCAGTGCGAAGAGCGTCTACAATGAGCAGTTCTTC
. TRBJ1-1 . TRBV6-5 CASRADTEAFF TGTGCCAGCAGGGCCGACACTGAAGCTTTCTTT
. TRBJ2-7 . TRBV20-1 CSAKESGEQYF TGCAGTGCTAAGGAGTCGGGCGAGCAGTACTTC
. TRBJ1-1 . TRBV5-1 CASRNQGDTEAFF TGCGCCAGCAGAAATCAAGGGGACACTGAAGCTTTCTTT
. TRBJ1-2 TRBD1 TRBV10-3 CAIKVGTAYGYTF TGTGCCATCAAGGTTGGGACAGCTTATGGCTACACCTTC
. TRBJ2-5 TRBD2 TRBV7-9 CASGLDQETQYF TGTGCCAGCGGACTAGACCAAGAGACCCAGTACTTC
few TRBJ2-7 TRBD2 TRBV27 CASSPRGGRVDYEQYF TGTGCCAGCAGCCCCCGGGGGGGTCGCGTCGACTACGAGCAGTACTTC
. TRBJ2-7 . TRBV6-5 CASSYSMLVGGEQYF TGTGCCAGCAGTTACTCGATGCTGGTAGGGGGCGAGCAGTACTTC
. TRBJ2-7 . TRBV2 CASSPLSGVVDEQYF TGTGCCAGCAGCCCTCTGTCGGGAGTGGTCGACGAGCAGTACTTC
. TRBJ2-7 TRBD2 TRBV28 CASSSSLAGPSYEQYF TGTGCCAGCAGTTCCTCACTAGCGGGGCCCTCCTACGAGCAGTACTTC
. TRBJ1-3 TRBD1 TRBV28 CASWTGGNTIYF TGTGCCAGCTGGACAGGTGGAAACACCATATATTTT
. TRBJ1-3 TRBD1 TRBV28 CASSSPGQGPGNTIYF TGTGCCAGCAGTTCTCCAGGACAGGGGCCAGGAAACACCATATATTTT
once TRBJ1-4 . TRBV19 CASSIGTRGEKLFF TGTGCCAGTAGTATAGGGACCCGCGGGGAAAAACTGTTTTTT
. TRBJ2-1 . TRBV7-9 CSSSSQGHNEQFF TGTTCCAGCAGCTCCCAGGGGCACAATGAGCAGTTCTTC
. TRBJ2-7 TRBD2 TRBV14 CASSQGLAGEQYF TGTGCCAGCAGCCAAGGACTAGCGGGCGAGCAGTACTTC
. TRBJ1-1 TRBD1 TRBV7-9 CAIDRGGMNTEAFF TGTGCCATTGACAGGGGTGGCATGAACACTGAAGCTTTCTTT
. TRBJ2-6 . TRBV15 CATSHRKFSGANVLTF TGTGCCACCAGCCACAGAAAATTCTCTGGGGCCAACGTCCTGACTTTC
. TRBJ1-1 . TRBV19 CASSRSGKTEAFF TGTGCCAGTAGTCGATCAGGGAAGACTGAAGCTTTCTTT
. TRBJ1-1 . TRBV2 CASSGNREGAFF TGTGCCAGCAGTGGGAACAGGGAGGGAGCTTTCTTT
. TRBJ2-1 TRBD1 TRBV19 CASRVTGRGEQFF TGTGCCAGTAGAGTGACAGGGAGAGGTGAGCAGTTCTTC
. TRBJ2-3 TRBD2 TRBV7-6 CASRRLAGGVDTDTQYF TGTGCCAGCAGAAGACTAGCGGGGGGGGTGGACACAGATACGCAGTATTTT
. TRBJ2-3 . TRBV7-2 CASSLALLSTDTQYF TGTGCCAGCAGCTTAGCACTCCTTAGCACAGATACGCAGTATTTT
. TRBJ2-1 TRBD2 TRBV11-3 CASSLERGTIHNEQFF TGTGCCAGCAGCTTAGAGCGGGGGACTATTCACAATGAGCAGTTCTTC
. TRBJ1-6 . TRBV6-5 CASSPRWTNPAALHF TGTGCCAGCAGCCCACGTTGGACAAATCCTGCGGCCCTCCACTTT
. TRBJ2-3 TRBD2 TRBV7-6 CASSTYPGLADTQYF TGTGCCAGCAGCACCTACCCGGGACTAGCTGATACGCAGTATTTT